This entry is about one TCR beta chain. Its specificity is not known. The record originates from a study of blood T cells in healthy people across ages. Points from the study as a whole: Unknown donor CMV status possibly confounded expanded clonotype changes. Comparison with aged donors showed that long-lived donors had more naive CD4+ cells and higher diversity.

Deletions cut 6 bases from V and 4 bases from J, with 14 bases between. Germline V gene lookup returns CDR1 SGHTA and CDR2 FQGNSA. The CDR3 spans 14 residues. A J-beta primer mix and a sample-barcoded 5' primer were used in a second PCR of about 7 to 12 cycles. TCRdb re-analysed the 5' RACE reads in MiXCR, keeping a single row per CDR3 protein. Found here are about a million distinct CDR3 sequences, roughly half of them singletons; the top ten hold about a fifth. The sample comprised blood. This receptor was obtained from a woman aged 60 to 75 in good health. The rearrangement uses TRBV7-2 and TRBJ2-3, with a tentative D call TRBD1 (6 bases). CDR3 residues: CASSWGHSSDTQYF. The CDR3 coding sequence is TGTGCCAGCAGTTGGGGGCACAGTTCAGATACGCAGTATTTT.